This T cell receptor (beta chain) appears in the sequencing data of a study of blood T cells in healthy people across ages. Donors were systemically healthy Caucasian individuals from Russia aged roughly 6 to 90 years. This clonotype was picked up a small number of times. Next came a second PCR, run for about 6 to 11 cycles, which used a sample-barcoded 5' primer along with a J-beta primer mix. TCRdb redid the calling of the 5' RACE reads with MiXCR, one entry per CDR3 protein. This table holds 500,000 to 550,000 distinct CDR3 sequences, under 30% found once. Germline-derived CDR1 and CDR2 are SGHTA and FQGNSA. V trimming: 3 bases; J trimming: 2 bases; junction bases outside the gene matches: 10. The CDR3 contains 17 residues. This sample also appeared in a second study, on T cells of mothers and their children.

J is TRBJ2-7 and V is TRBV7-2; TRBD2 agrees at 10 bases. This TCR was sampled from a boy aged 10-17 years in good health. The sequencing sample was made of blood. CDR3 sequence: CASSLGLASITPYEQYF. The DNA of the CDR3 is TGTGCCAGCAGCTTGGGACTAGCGTCTATTACACCCTACGAGCAGTACTTC.